This TCR beta chain came from a study of radiotherapy plus CTLA-4 blockade in lung cancer. Across the study: Around 20% of enrolled patients responded objectively, and about 30% had disease control.

The germline V gene encodes CDR1 MNHEY and CDR2 SVGAGI. Between the trimmed V and J ends, which lost 4 bases and 0 bases, there was a span of 10 bases. The CDR3 sequence is 15 residues long. Assay used: immunoSEQ multiplex PCR; TCRdb lists only in-frame clones, some missing. The data hold about 49,000 clones, with about 88% observed a single time. For this clone: Its matching antigen is unknown.

Focal radiation and CTLA-4 blockade (ipilimumab) were tested in chemo-refractory metastatic non-small-cell lung cancer patients. Study conclusions and caveats: There was expansion of tumor-derived TCR clones in blood after radiotherapy plus ipilimumab. Early clone dynamics of blood T cells, plus interferon-beta, reportedly predicted response best.

The sequence was obtained from a human donor with non-small cell lung cancer whose response to radiotherapy plus ipilimumab could not be evaluated. Here the sequenced sample was peripheral blood, taken from a patient treated with radiotherapy plus ipilimumab. J is TRBJ2-1 and V is TRBV6-5; a possible D gene is TRBD1 (6 bases). Here the CDR3 reads CASSLGASSYNEQFF. DNA of the CDR3: TGTGCCAGCAGTTTGGGGGCGAGCTCCTACAATGAGCAGTTCTTC.